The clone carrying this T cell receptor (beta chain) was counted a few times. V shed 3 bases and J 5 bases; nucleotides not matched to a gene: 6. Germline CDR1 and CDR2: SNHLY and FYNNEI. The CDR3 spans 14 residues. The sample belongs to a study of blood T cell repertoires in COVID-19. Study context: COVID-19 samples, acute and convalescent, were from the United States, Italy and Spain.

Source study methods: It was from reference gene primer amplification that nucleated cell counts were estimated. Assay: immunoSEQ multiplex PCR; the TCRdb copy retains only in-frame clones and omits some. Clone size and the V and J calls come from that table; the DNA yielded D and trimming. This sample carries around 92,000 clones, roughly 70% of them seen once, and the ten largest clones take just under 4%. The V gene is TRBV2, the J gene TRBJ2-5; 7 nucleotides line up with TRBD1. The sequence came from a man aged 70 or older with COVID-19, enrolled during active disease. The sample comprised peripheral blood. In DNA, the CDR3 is TGTGCCAGCAGTGAGGATGGCAGGGGGGAGACCCAGTACTTC. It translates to CASSEDGRGETQYF.